This T cell receptor beta chain was sequenced during a study of cytomegalovirus exposure and HLA in healthy donors. The germline V and J ends were trimmed by 8 bases and 8 bases, with 18 bases remaining between them. The CDR3 has 13 residues. The germline gives CDR1 MGHRA, CDR2 YSYEKL. This PCR relied on a set of 60 Vbeta primers and 13 Jbeta primers. TCRdb's table, derived via immunoSEQ multiplex PCR, lists solely in-frame clones and lacks some. The sample has around 100,000 clones, 55% to 80% seen once. The chain employs TRBV4-1 and TRBJ2-5; D possibly corresponds to TRBD1 (6 bases). This sequence was found in a man in his forties in good health and CMV-seronegative. Sequenced material: PBMCs. The CDR3 here is CASSGTPPRTQYF. CDR3 in DNA: TGCGCCAGCTCCGGGACACCCCCAAGAACCCAGTACTTC.